One T cell receptor (beta chain) is described in this entry. The data were taken from a study of blood T cell repertoires in COVID-19. Study-wide context: Donors in the United States, Italy and Spain gave samples during acute or convalescent COVID-19. In each case, the material was cDNA or gDNA derived from T cells, B-cell-depleted T cells, or PBMCs.

Trimming removed 2 bases from V and 4 bases from J, with 14 bases in between. The CDR3 contains 15 residues. Germline V CDR1 and CDR2: MNHEY, SMNVEV (reference sequence). Original processing notes: Amplification from reference gene primers served as the basis for estimated nucleated cell counts. Clones were read by immunoSEQ multiplex PCR, and TCRdb kept only the in-frame ones, dropping some. That table supplies the V and J calls and clone size; D and trimming were determined from the DNA. The repertoire has fewer than 100,000 clones, 70% to 90% of them found once; the top ten carry approximately 17%.

The sequenced material came from peripheral blood. The J gene is TRBJ1-2, the V gene TRBV27; D possibly corresponds to TRBD1 (6 bases). This receptor was obtained from a man at least 80 years old in a cohort sampled during active COVID-19. The CDR3 here is CASSLGLAGAYGYTF. The CDR3 DNA reads as TGTGCCAGCAGTTTAGGGCTGGCAGGGGCCTATGGCTACACCTTC.